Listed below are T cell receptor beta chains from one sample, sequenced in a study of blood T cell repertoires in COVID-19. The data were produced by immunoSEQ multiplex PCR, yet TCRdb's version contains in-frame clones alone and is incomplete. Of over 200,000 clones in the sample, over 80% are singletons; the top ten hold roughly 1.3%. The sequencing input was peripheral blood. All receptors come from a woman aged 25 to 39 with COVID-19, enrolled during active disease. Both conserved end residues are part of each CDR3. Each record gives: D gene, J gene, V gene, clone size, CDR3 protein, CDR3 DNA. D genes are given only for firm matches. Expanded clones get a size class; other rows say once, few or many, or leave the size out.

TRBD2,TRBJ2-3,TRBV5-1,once,CASSFGLAGLTPTDTQYF,TGCGCCAGCAGCTTTGGACTAGCGGGGTTAACCCCCACAGATACGCAGTATTTT
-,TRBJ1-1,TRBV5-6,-,CASSLHGTGGVGAFF,TGTGCCAGCAGCTTGCATGGCACCGGGGGTGTGGGAGCTTTCTTT
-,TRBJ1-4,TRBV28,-,CASTTGGEGVEKLFF,TGTGCCAGCACTACAGGTGGTGAGGGGGTAGAAAAACTGTTTTTT
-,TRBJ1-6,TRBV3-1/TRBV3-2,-,CASSQAQGLGSPLHF,TGTGCCAGCAGCCAAGCCCAGGGGTTGGGTTCACCCCTCCACTTT
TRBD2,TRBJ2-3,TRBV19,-,CASSIGTSGSTDTQYF,TGTGCCAGTAGTATCGGGACTAGCGGTAGCACAGATACGCAGTATTTT
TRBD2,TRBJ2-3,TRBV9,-,CASSAWERGADTQYF,TGTGCCAGCAGCGCATGGGAGCGGGGAGCAGATACGCAGTATTTT
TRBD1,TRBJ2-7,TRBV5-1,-,CASSLDRGRNEQYF,TGCGCCAGCAGCTTGGACAGGGGGAGGAACGAGCAGTACTTC
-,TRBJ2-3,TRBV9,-,CASSVDTSTDTQYF,TGTGCCAGCAGCGTCGACACCAGCACAGATACGCAGTATTTT
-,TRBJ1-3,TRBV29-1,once,CSDRRLGGYTIYF,TGCAGCGACCGTAGACTGGGAGGGTACACCATATATTTT
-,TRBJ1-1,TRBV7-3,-,CASSLKGGTEAFF,TGTGCCAGCAGCTTAAAAGGGGGCACTGAAGCTTTCTTT
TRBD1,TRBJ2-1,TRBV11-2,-,CASSPNSGTGNNEQFF,TGTGCCAGCAGCCCTAATTCCGGGACAGGTAACAATGAGCAGTTCTTC
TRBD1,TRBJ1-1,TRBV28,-,CASKSQGGLYTEAFF,TGTGCCAGCAAAAGTCAGGGGGGATTATACACTGAAGCTTTCTTT
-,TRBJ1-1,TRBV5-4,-,CASSLIGTGGTEAFF,TGTGCCAGCAGCTTGATTGGCACAGGAGGGACTGAAGCTTTCTTT
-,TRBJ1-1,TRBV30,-,CAWSVQGHTEAFF,TGTGCCTGGAGTGTACAGGGTCACACTGAAGCTTTCTTT
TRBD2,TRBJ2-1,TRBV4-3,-,CASSQDRGGLPYNEQFF,TGCGCCAGCAGCCAAGATCGGGGGGGCCTTCCCTACAATGAGCAGTTCTTC
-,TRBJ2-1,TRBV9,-,CASSVDGGSSYNEQFF,TGTGCCAGCAGCGTAGACGGGGGTAGCTCCTACAATGAGCAGTTCTTC
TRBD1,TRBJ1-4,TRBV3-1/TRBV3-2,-,CASSQGKGQPTVANEKLFF,TGTGCCAGCAGCCAAGGCAAGGGACAGCCCACGGTAGCTAATGAAAAACTGTTTTTT
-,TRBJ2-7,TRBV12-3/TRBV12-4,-,CASSPNRDEQYF,TGTGCCAGCAGTCCCAACAGGGACGAGCAGTACTTC
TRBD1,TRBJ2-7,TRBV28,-,CASTYGTGSYEQYF,TGTGCCAGCACTTACGGGACAGGGAGCTACGAGCAGTACTTC
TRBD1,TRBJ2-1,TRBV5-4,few,CASSVEQGFAYNEQFF,TGTGCCAGCAGCGTAGAACAGGGGTTCGCCTACAATGAGCAGTTCTTC
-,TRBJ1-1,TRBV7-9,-,CASSLSGGTEAFF,TGTGCCAGCAGTCTATCCGGAGGCACTGAAGCTTTCTTT
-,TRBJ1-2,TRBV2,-,CASATGGYGYTF,TGTGCCAGCGCGACGGGGGGCTATGGCTACACCTTC
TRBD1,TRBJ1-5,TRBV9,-,CASSPRTGERGNQPQHF,TGTGCCAGCAGCCCCCGGACAGGGGAGCGTGGCAATCAGCCCCAGCATTTT
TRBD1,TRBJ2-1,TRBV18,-,CASSPAGQENYNEQFF,TGTGCCAGCTCACCCGCGGGACAGGAGAACTACAATGAGCAGTTCTTC
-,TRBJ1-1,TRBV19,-,CASSIDQETEAFF,TGTGCCAGTAGTATAGATCAGGAAACTGAAGCTTTCTTT
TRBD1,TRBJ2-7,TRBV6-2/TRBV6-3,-,CASSSGPARHTGAYEQYF,TGTGCCAGCAGTTCAGGGCCCGCCCGACACACAGGGGCCTACGAGCAGTACTTC
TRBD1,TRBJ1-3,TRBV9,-,CASSLTQGAGNTIYF,TGTGCCAGCAGCTTAACTCAGGGGGCTGGAAACACCATATATTTT
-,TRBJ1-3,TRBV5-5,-,CASSSTTGGNTIYF,TGTGCCAGCAGCTCAACGACAGGCGGAAACACCATATATTTT
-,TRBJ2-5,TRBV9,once,CASSPPRGGQYF,TGTGCCAGCAGCCCGCCCCGGGGAGGCCAGTACTTC
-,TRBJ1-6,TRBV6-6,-,CASRTGRDNSPLHF,TGTGCCAGCAGGACAGGCAGAGACAATTCACCCCTCCACTTT
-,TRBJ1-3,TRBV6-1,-,CASSEGATGLNTIYF,TGTGCCAGCAGTGAAGGGGCTACAGGGTTGAACACCATATATTTT
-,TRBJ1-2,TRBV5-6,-,CASSFPGTNYGYTF,TGTGCCAGCAGCTTTCCAGGGACAAACTATGGCTACACCTTC
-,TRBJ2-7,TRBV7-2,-,CASSLNGYEQYF,TGTGCCAGCAGCTTAAACGGCTACGAGCAGTACTTC
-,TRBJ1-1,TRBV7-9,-,CASSPTPTTVRGAFF,TGTGCCAGCAGCCCAACCCCCACCACAGTTCGGGGAGCTTTCTTT
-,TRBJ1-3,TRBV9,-,CASSVTVAGSGNTIYF,TGTGCCAGCAGCGTAACGGTAGCCGGCTCTGGAAACACCATATATTTT
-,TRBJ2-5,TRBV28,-,CASSSPGVRETQYF,TGTGCCAGCAGTTCCCCAGGGGTAAGAGAGACCCAGTACTTC
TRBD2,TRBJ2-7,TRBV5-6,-,CASSFGGGLPYEQYF,TGTGCCAGCAGCTTCGGGGGGGGCCTACCCTACGAGCAGTACTTC
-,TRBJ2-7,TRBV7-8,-,CASRYSTGSGSYEQYF,TGTGCCAGCAGATATTCCACAGGCTCCGGCTCCTACGAGCAGTACTTC
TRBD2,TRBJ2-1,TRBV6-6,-,CASSYSSGRAWGEQFF,TGTGCCAGCAGTTATAGTAGCGGGAGGGCTTGGGGGGAGCAGTTCTTC
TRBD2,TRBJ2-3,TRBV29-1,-,CKIAGGTDTQYF,TGCAAAATAGCGGGGGGCACAGATACGCAGTATTTT
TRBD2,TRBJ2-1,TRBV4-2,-,CASSPDAGEPYNEQFF,TGTGCCAGCAGCCCGGACGCGGGGGAGCCCTACAATGAGCAGTTCTTC
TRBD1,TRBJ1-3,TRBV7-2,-,CASSLTGALLSGNTIYF,TGTGCCAGCAGCTTGACAGGGGCCCTACTCTCTGGAAACACCATATATTTT